A selection of T cell receptor beta chains follows, all from one sample in a study of shared T cell receptors in the human thymus. Generated by immunoSEQ multiplex PCR, the TCRdb table keeps only in-frame clones and is missing some. Found here are about 660,000 clones, around 87% of them singletons; the top ten hold roughly 0.0087%. The same sample was also studied in work on human thymus T cells.

The specimen was thymocytes. The receptors were gathered from a boy under two years old with a congenital heart defect. Each CDR3 is given with its conserved first and last residue. A D gene is named only where the DNA matches it firmly. Not every row has a clone size; where given, it reads once, few, many or a size class.

>15|TRBJ2-4|-|TRBD1|TRBV6-1
CASSEQGVLGNIQYF
TGTGCCAGCAGCGAACAGGGGGTGCTCGGGAACATTCAGTACTTC
>12|TRBJ1-2|-|-|TRBV19
CASTPHRGGYTF
TGTGCCAGTACCCCACACCGAGGTGGCTACACCTTC
>19|TRBJ2-7|-|-|TRBV7-9
CASSLGPSSTVYRPYEQYF
TGTGCCAGCAGCTTAGGACCCTCTTCCACAGTTTACCGCCCCTACGAGCAGTACTTC
>14|TRBJ2-3|-|TRBD1|TRBV6-5
CASRETGGTDTQYF
TGTGCCAGCAGAGAGACAGGGGGCACAGATACGCAGTATTTT
>15|TRBJ2-2|-|-|TRBV27
CASKVSGTYTGELFF
TGTGCCAGCAAAGTGTCAGGAACATACACCGGGGAGCTGTTTTTT
>18|TRBJ1-2|-|-|TRBV18
CASSPINPTDLPGRGYTF
TGTGCCAGCTCACCAATAAATCCTACTGACCTCCCGGGTCGTGGCTACACCTTC
>15|TRBJ2-5|-|-|TRBV4-1
CASSQEYAGPETQYF
TGCGCCAGCAGCCAAGAATATGCGGGACCGGAGACCCAGTACTTC
>16|TRBJ1-1|once|-|TRBV28
CASSGKETGWMTEAFF
TGTGCCAGCAGTGGTAAGGAGACAGGCTGGATGACTGAAGCTTTCTTT
>16|TRBJ2-1|once|TRBD2|TRBV14
CASSQDKAGGVNEQFF
TGTGCCAGCAGCCAAGATAAGGCGGGGGGGGTCAATGAGCAGTTCTTC
>16|TRBJ1-4|once|TRBD1|TRBV7-6
CASSTPTGGADEKLFF
TGTGCCAGCAGCACCCCGACAGGGGGTGCGGATGAAAAACTGTTTTTT
>16|TRBJ1-1|-|-|TRBV2
CASSARERGGNTEAFF
TGTGCCAGCAGTGCCCGCGAAAGGGGGGGGAACACTGAAGCTTTCTTT
>16|TRBJ2-7|-|TRBD2|TRBV5-4
CASSTGGLAGGREQYF
TGTGCCAGCAGTACAGGAGGACTAGCGGGAGGGCGCGAGCAGTACTTC
>17|TRBJ1-5|-|-|TRBV28
CASRLDSSGDISQPQHF
TGTGCCAGCCGGTTAGACAGTTCGGGGGATATAAGTCAGCCCCAGCATTTT
>17|TRBJ1-1|-|-|TRBV4-1
CASSQDGPRGQDTEAFF
TGCGCCAGCAGCCAAGATGGACCCCGGGGTCAGGACACTGAAGCTTTCTTT
>15|TRBJ1-5|-|-|TRBV7-2
CASSLVAGENQPQHF
TGTGCCAGCAGCTTAGTGGCAGGGGAGAATCAGCCCCAGCATTTT
>13|TRBJ2-1|-|TRBD1|TRBV5-6
CASSQDRVNEQFF
TGTGCCAGCAGCCAAGACAGGGTGAATGAGCAGTTCTTC
>15|TRBJ1-4|-|TRBD1|TRBV4-3
CASSQVPGGNEKLFF
TGCGCCAGCAGCCAAGTCCCAGGGGGGAATGAAAAACTGTTTTTT
>13|TRBJ2-2|-|-|TRBV5-6
CASSQGTPGELFF
TGTGCCAGCAGTCAGGGGACACCGGGGGAGCTGTTTTTT